The 22 T cell receptor beta chains below all came from one sample that was sequenced in a study of OX40 agonist ivuxolimab in advanced cancers. The protocol was immunoSEQ multiplex PCR, while the TCRdb copy is restricted to in-frame clones and leaves out a portion. The sample yields tens of thousands of clones, 91% seen once. This material consisted of CD4+ or CD8+ T cells sorted from blood, taken in a trial of the OX40 agonist ivuxolimab. The receptors derive from an adult with an advanced solid tumor such as melanoma, head and neck, liver or kidney cancer.

With respect to this clone: This sample also contains other DNA sequences that code for the same CDR3. The CDR3 is CASSFVGGSYEQYF. CDR3 nucleotides: TGTGCCAGCAGTTTCGTGGGGGGTTCCTACGAGCAGTACTTC. The chain joins TRBV28 to TRBJ2-7, with a weak D call TRBD2 (6 bases). CDR3 length: 14 amino acids. The germline gives CDR1 MDHEN, CDR2 SYDVKM. Trimming removed 3 bases from V and 1 base from J, with 10 bases in between.

This chain connects TRBV19 to TRBJ1-5; D is possibly TRBD1 (5 bases). With 4 bases removed from V and 0 bases from J, the gap between germline ends came to 22 bases. This CDR3 is 19 amino acids long. The germline gives CDR1 LNHDA, CDR2 SQIVND (reference sequence). The CDR3 region has the DNA TGTGCCAGTAGTAGGACCGACAGTGGAGAAAAATATAGCAATCAGCCCCAGCATTTT. Encoded protein: CASSRTDSGEKYSNQPQHF.

The chain uses TRBV28 and TRBJ2-4; D gene ambiguous. Germline V gives CDR1 MDHEN, CDR2 SYDVKM. The CDR3 has 13 residues. V lost 3 bases and J 5 bases, leaving 8 bases between the germline ends. CDR3 sequence reads: CASSLSYQNIQYF. CDR3 nucleotides: TGTGCCAGCAGTTTGAGCTATCAAAACATTCAGTACTTC.

The chain has TRBV2 and TRBJ2-4; D unclear. The V and J ends lost 4 bases and 1 base respectively, with 11 bases between them. The germline V gene encodes CDR1 SNHLY and CDR2 FYNNEI. The CDR3 is 15 amino acids. CDR3 DNA: TGTGCCAGCAGTGGCGGATTAATGGCCAAAAACATTCAGTACTTC. It translates to CASSGGLMAKNIQYF.

V is TRBV4-1 and J is TRBJ1-5; D is possibly TRBD1 (6 bases). The CDR3 covers 18 residues. Germline values: CDR1 MGHRA, CDR2 YSYEKL. V shed 0 bases and J shed 2 bases, with 17 bases lying between them. In nucleotides, the CDR3 is TGCGCCAGCAGCCAAGATCCCGATCAGGGGATAGGCAATCAGCCCCAGCATTTT. Its translation: CASSQDPDQGIGNQPQHF.

The CDR3 coding sequence is TGCAGCGTCGGGGATGGACTTAACTATGGCTACACCTTC. The encoded protein is CSVGDGLNYGYTF. This chain connects TRBV29-1 to TRBJ1-2; no clear D gene. The ends were cut back, 6 bases at V and 1 base at J, with 12 bases in the middle. Germline CDR1 reads SQVTM; CDR2 reads ANQGSEA. The CDR3 has 13 amino acids.

V and J are TRBV10-3 and TRBJ2-3, with TRBD2 matching over 8 bases. J gave up 3 bases and V 8 bases, and 10 bases lay outside the gene matches. This CDR3 spans 15 amino acids. The germline CDR1 and CDR2 sequences are ENHRY and SYGVKD. The CDR3 DNA reads as TGTGCCATCGCGACTAGCGAGGTAGCTACAGATACGCAGTATTTT. It translates to CAIATSEVATDTQYF.

This clone was seen a handful of times. This rearrangement joins TRBV30 to TRBJ1-5, with unresolved D. Trimming left V 4 bases short and J 0 bases short, with 7 bases between. This CDR3 spans 13 amino acids. In germline, CDR1 is GTSNPN, CDR2 SVGIG (reference sequence). CDR3 loop: CAWTEDSNQPQHF. CDR3 bases: TGTGCCTGGACAGAGGATAGCAATCAGCCCCAGCATTTT.

The chain combines TRBV28 with TRBJ2-7; perhaps TRBD1 as D (6 bases). V shed 5 bases and J shed 6 bases, with 11 bases lying between them. There are 12 residues in the CDR3. Germline V lookup: CDR1 MDHEN, CDR2 SYDVKM. CDR3 bases: TGTGCCAGCAGTACTCAGGGGCGCGAGCAGTACTTC. Translation: CASSTQGREQYF.

The chain combines TRBV7-6 with TRBJ1-6, with D possibly TRBD1 on 5 matching bases. CDR3 size: 12 residues. Trimming stripped 8 bases from V and 10 bases from J, with 12 bases between. Germline lookup yields CDR1 SGHVS and CDR2 FNYEAQ. CDR3 protein: CASSGLNSPLHF. The CDR3 region has the DNA TGTGCCAGCTCGGGGCTGAACTCACCCCTCCACTTT.

The chain couples TRBV6-5 to TRBJ2-3; D is perhaps TRBD1 or TRBD2 (5 bases each). This CDR3 comprises 13 residues. With 6 bases removed from V and 4 bases from J, the gap between germline ends came to 11 bases. From germline, CDR1 is MNHEY and CDR2 SVGAGI. DNA of the CDR3: TGTGCCAGCAGCTTAACGGGGCCAGATACGCAGTATTTT. It encodes CASSLTGPDTQYF.

V gene TRBV14 combines with J gene TRBJ2-6; TRBD1 matches 7 bases. Germline lookup yields CDR1 SGHDN and CDR2 FVKESK. There are 15 residues in the CDR3. With 5 bases clipped from V and 3 bases from J, the junction kept 4 bases outside the gene matches. In nucleotides, the CDR3 is TGTGCCAGCAGCATTACAGGGGTTGGGGCCAACGTCCTGACTTTC. Amino acids: CASSITGVGANVLTF.

This CDR3 is CASSPYGTGGTDTQYF. CDR3 in DNA: TGTGCCAGCAGCCCGTATGGGACAGGGGGCACAGATACGCAGTATTTT. This rearrangement joins TRBV13 to TRBJ2-3; 10 positions agree with TRBD1. Germline CDR1 is PRHDT and CDR2 is FYEKMQ (reference sequence). After removal of 5 bases from V and 1 base from J, the junction contained 6 bases not matched to a gene. The CDR3 runs 16 residues.

This sequence joins TRBV5-6 and TRBJ2-1; TRBD2 matches at 11 bases. The germline CDR1 and CDR2 sequences are SGHDT and YYEEEE. The CDR3 has 16 residues. J lost 2 bases, V lost 0 bases, and 1 base had no gene match. CDR3 region: CASSLGLAGTYNEQFF. The CDR3 DNA reads as TGTGCCAGCAGCTTGGGACTAGCGGGGACCTACAATGAGCAGTTCTTC.

The chain recombines TRBV6-5 with TRBJ2-3; D may be TRBD1 or TRBD2 (5 bases each). The CDR3 is 15 amino acids. Germline-derived CDR1 and CDR2 are MNHEY and SVGAGI. Deletions cut 4 bases from V and 0 bases from J, with 11 bases between. The CDR3 DNA is TGTGCCAGCAGTTTTGCAGGGACCAGCACAGATACGCAGTATTTT. It translates to CASSFAGTSTDTQYF.

The V gene is TRBV27, the J gene TRBJ2-1; 8 positions match TRBD2. The junction had 13 bases not matched to a gene; V was cut back by 2 bases and J by 4 bases. This CDR3 spans 18 amino acids. Germline V CDR1 and CDR2: MNHEY, SMNVEV (reference sequence). CDR3 loop: CASSLVGSGNLMYNEQFF. The CDR3 DNA follows: TGTGCCAGCAGTTTAGTGGGTAGCGGGAACTTGATGTACAATGAGCAGTTCTTC.

This clone was seen a handful of times. The rearrangement uses TRBV18 and TRBJ2-7; D call uncertain. The CDR3 consists of 13 residues. Germline lookup yields CDR1 KGHSH and CDR2 LQKENI. Trimming left V 5 bases short and J 3 bases short, with 11 bases between. This CDR3 is CASSSDTDYEQYF. The CDR3 nucleotides are TGTGCCAGCTCATCGGATACGGACTACGAGCAGTACTTC.

The CDR3 region is CAWTVLGNYGYTF. The DNA for the CDR3 is TGTGCCTGGACAGTTCTGGGGAACTATGGCTACACCTTC. This chain uses TRBV30 with TRBJ1-2, with D uncertain. The germline CDR1 and CDR2 sequences are GTSNPN and SVGIG (reference sequence). Trimming cost V 4 bases and J 2 bases, with 11 bases left between them. The CDR3 consists of 13 residues.

J is TRBJ1-1 and V is TRBV6-1; possible D gene TRBD1, 6 bases. V was clipped by 2 bases and J by 4 bases, with 8 bases between them. This CDR3 has 13 residues. CDR1 and CDR2 from the germline V gene are MNHNS and SASEGT. The CDR3 loop is CASSELGGTEAFF. The CDR3 nucleotides are TGTGCCAGCAGTGAATTAGGGGGCACTGAAGCTTTCTTT.

The CDR3 nucleotides are TGTGCCAGCAGCCACACGAAGGGAAAGGGCACCGGGGAGCTGTTTTTT. Translation gives CASSHTKGKGTGELFF. V and J are TRBV7-9 and TRBJ2-2; D call uncertain. The CDR3 length is 16 residues. The germline V gene encodes CDR1 SEHNR and CDR2 FQNEAQ (reference sequence). V gave up 5 bases and J gave up 4 bases, with 17 bases separating them. The full variable domain, with the rest looked up from reference TRBV7-9 and TRBJ2-2, is DTGVSQNPRHKITKRGQNVTFRCDPISEHNRLYWYRQTLGQGPEFLTYFQNEAQLEKSRLLSDRFSAERPKGSFSTLEIQRTEQGDSAMYLCASSHTKGKGTGELFFGEGSRLTVL.

The chain links TRBV28 to TRBJ1-5; unclear D gene. CDR3 length: 12 residues. In germline, CDR1 is MDHEN, CDR2 SYDVKM. V was trimmed by 2 bases and J by 6 bases, leaving 5 bases between them. The CDR3 DNA sequence: TGTGCCAGCAGTTTAGAGAGTCAGCCCCAGCATTTT. The encoded protein is CASSLESQPQHF.

This clone was seen once. The chain has TRBV4-2 and TRBJ2-3, with 7 bases that match TRBD2. The CDR3 contains 14 residues. The V segment lost 3 bases and the J segment 1 base; nucleotides outside the gene matches: 1. Per germline, CDR1 LGHNA and CDR2 YNFKEQ. CDR3 nucleotides: TGTGCCAGCAGCCAGGGAGGGGGCACAGATACGCAGTATTTT. This sequence encodes CASSQGGGTDTQYF.